Below, one TCR beta chain is given with its context. The CDR3 contains 16 residues. Germline CDR1 MNHEY, CDR2 SMNVEV (reference sequence). V was clipped by 5 bases and J by 3 bases, with 16 bases between them. The assay was immunoSEQ multiplex PCR, and TCRdb's table has in-frame clones only and misses some. The sample has around 190,000 clones; 90% to 95% are singletons. Investigators merged groups given second doses at roughly 4 or roughly 12 weeks. The record originates from a study of T cell responses to AZD1222 COVID-19 vaccine. The sample consisted of peripheral blood, taken 28 days after the second AZD1222 dose. The genes are TRBV27 and TRBJ2-2; D is tentatively TRBD1 or TRBD2 (5 bases each). The TCR comes from an adult who received the AZD1222 COVID-19 vaccine. CDR3: CASSVWGKRDTGELFF. The CDR3 DNA follows: TGTGCCAGCAGTGTATGGGGGAAGAGGGACACCGGGGAGCTGTTTTTT.